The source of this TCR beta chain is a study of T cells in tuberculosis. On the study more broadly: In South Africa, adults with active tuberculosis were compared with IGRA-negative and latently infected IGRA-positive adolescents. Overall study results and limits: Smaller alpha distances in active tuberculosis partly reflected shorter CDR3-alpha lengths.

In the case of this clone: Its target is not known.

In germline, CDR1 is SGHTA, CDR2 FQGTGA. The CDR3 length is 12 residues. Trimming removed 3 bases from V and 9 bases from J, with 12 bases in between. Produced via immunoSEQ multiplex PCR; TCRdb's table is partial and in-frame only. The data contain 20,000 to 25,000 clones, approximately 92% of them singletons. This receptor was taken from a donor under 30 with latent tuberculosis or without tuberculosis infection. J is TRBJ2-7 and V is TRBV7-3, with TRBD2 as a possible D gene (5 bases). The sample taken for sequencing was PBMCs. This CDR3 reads CASSFGEGPQYF. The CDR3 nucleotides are TGTGCCAGCAGCTTCGGGGAAGGGCCGCAGTACTTC.